Listed below are T cell receptor beta chains from one sample, sequenced in a study of lymphopenia after photon versus proton radiotherapy. Clones were read by immunoSEQ multiplex PCR, and TCRdb kept only the in-frame ones, dropping some. The sample holds several thousand clones, around 88% seen once. Sequenced here: peripheral blood, sampled from a patient treated with photon-based radiotherapy. Receptors were obtained from a man of 80 years or more with cholangiocarcinoma. The conserved cysteine and the conserved F or W are not part of the CDR3 here. The size of a clone is reported for some rows only, either as once, few or many, or as a class for expanded clones.

V: TRBV10-3
J: TRBJ2-5
size: NA
CDR3: AIRGGNQETQY

V: TRBV9
J: TRBJ2-3
size: NA
CDR3: ASSSTVRSTDTQY

V: TRBV5-8
J: TRBJ1-2
size: NA
CDR3: ASSSRDRDHYGYT

V: TRBV2
J: TRBJ2-4
size: NA
CDR3: ASRGTGSIQY

V: TRBV19
J: TRBJ2-7
size: NA
CDR3: ASSIQAGAYEQY

V: TRBV7-3
J: TRBJ2-5
size: NA
CDR3: ASSLNGGLKETQY

V: TRBV11-2
J: TRBJ1-5
size: NA
CDR3: ASSLQTNQPQH

V: TRBV28
J: TRBJ1-2
size: NA
CDR3: ASSTQGVGYT

V: TRBV5-6
J: TRBJ2-3
size: NA
CDR3: ASSLSSDTQY

V: TRBV4-1
J: TRBJ2-4
size: NA
CDR3: ASSQDLPARNIQY

V: TRBV6-1
J: TRBJ2-7
size: few
CDR3: ASNTGQGYEQY

V: TRBV5-8
J: TRBJ2-3
size: NA
CDR3: ASPDGFWEGGTDTQY

V: TRBV5-1
J: TRBJ2-3
size: once
CDR3: ASSLDSPRTDTQY

V: TRBV2
J: TRBJ2-3
size: NA
CDR3: ASSAGRSTDTQY

V: TRBV28
J: TRBJ2-1
size: NA
CDR3: ASKQGLAGGGYEQF

V: TRBV7-3
J: TRBJ2-3
size: NA
CDR3: ASSLQGLAGPKVDTQY

V: TRBV28
J: TRBJ2-7
size: NA
CDR3: ASSLTSGGAREQY

V: TRBV6-1
J: TRBJ2-3
size: NA
CDR3: ASTRTDTQY

V: TRBV7-7
J: TRBJ2-2
size: NA
CDR3: ASSPDKNTGELF

V: TRBV14
J: TRBJ1-1
size: once
CDR3: ASSQGTGRTEAF

V: TRBV5-1
J: TRBJ2-3
size: NA
CDR3: ASSGQERGDTQY

V: TRBV7-3
J: TRBJ2-5
size: NA
CDR3: ASSLNPGDGETQY

V: TRBV30
J: TRBJ1-1
size: NA
CDR3: AWGPGNTEAF

V: TRBV6-1
J: TRBJ1-1
size: few
CDR3: ASSDRGGNTEAF

V: TRBV9
J: TRBJ1-1
size: NA
CDR3: ASSVGGGLTEAF

V: TRBV28
J: TRBJ1-2
size: once
CDR3: ASSLSGLIASGYT

V: TRBV6-5
J: TRBJ1-4
size: few
CDR3: ASSLTGGREKLF

V: TRBV27
J: TRBJ2-7
size: NA
CDR3: ASSIRMGQHYEQY

V: TRBV30
J: TRBJ1-1
size: NA
CDR3: AWSVGYGEAF

V: TRBV10-3
J: TRBJ1-3
size: NA
CDR3: AIGRDSFGNTIY

V: TRBV6-1
J: TRBJ2-4
size: NA
CDR3: ASSEAGTGVGLPAKNIQY

V: TRBV9
J: TRBJ1-2
size: NA
CDR3: ASSVEDIGPEGYT

V: TRBV4-2
J: TRBJ2-3
size: NA
CDR3: ASSQVREGTDTQY

V: TRBV5-4
J: TRBJ1-2
size: NA
CDR3: ASSLRQGAGYGYT

V: TRBV7-2
J: TRBJ2-7
size: NA
CDR3: ASSLAPGSYEQY

V: TRBV4-1
J: TRBJ1-5
size: NA
CDR3: ASSPTGTGWNQPQH

V: TRBV30
J: TRBJ1-2
size: NA
CDR3: AWSWGANYGYT

V: TRBV5-5
J: TRBJ1-1
size: NA
CDR3: ASSEGQRMNTEAF

V: TRBV6-6
J: TRBJ1-3
size: NA
CDR3: ASRKTGPGNTIY

V: TRBV5-1
J: TRBJ1-1
size: NA
CDR3: ASSLEGGSTEAF

V: TRBV28
J: TRBJ2-3
size: NA
CDR3: ASSRGGTDTQY

V: TRBV5-4
J: TRBJ2-7
size: NA
CDR3: ASSLAGQGDEQY

V: TRBV5-1
J: TRBJ1-1
size: NA
CDR3: ASSPVLNTEAF

V: TRBV28
J: TRBJ2-7
size: NA
CDR3: ASSLSHRFYEQY

V: TRBV7-8
J: TRBJ2-1
size: NA
CDR3: ASSFTGGGAYNEQF

V: TRBV2
J: TRBJ2-1
size: NA
CDR3: ASSGDSIRF

V: TRBV6-6
J: TRBJ2-7
size: NA
CDR3: ASSYKGASYEQY

V: TRBV7-9
J: TRBJ1-2
size: NA
CDR3: ASSLGTGGNYGYT

V: TRBV10-3
J: TRBJ2-7
size: NA
CDR3: AASTGTSGEQY

V: TRBV2
J: TRBJ1-1
size: once
CDR3: ASTSRTGGLNTEAF

V: TRBV6-5
J: TRBJ1-4
size: few
CDR3: ASSYRRDEEKLF

V: TRBV7-3
J: TRBJ1-1
size: NA
CDR3: ASSSGQSLEAF

V: TRBV2
J: TRBJ2-2
size: NA
CDR3: ASRETGIGELF

V: TRBV6-5
J: TRBJ2-2
size: NA
CDR3: ASSYSQGGYTGELF